Listed below are T cell receptor beta chains from one sample, sequenced in a study of control samples from healthy donors and cancer patients. TCRdb's copy holds only in-frame clones and misses some; the assay was immunoSEQ multiplex PCR. The sample records 25,000 to 35,000 clones, 91% being singletons. Sequencing used PBMCs. The origin of the receptors is a man aged 50 to 59 with lung cancer. Both conserved end residues are part of each CDR3. Size is omitted from some rows. Given values are once, few, many or a class for expanded clones.

v_gene	j_gene	abundance	CDR3aa
TRBV5-8	TRBJ1-5	.	CASDTGYSNQPQHF
TRBV18	TRBJ1-2	.	CASSPPPAYREQGYTF
TRBV29-1	TRBJ2-7	.	CSVAFGGGSSYEQYF
TRBV30	TRBJ2-3	once	CAWSDGLQSSTDTQYF
TRBV10-1	TRBJ1-5	.	CASSDTGNQPQHF
TRBV28	TRBJ2-1	.	CASRTSGSYPSEQFF
TRBV27	TRBJ1-1	.	CASSLVGGNTEAFF
TRBV7-3	TRBJ1-1	.	CASSQQGSGTEAFF
TRBV19	TRBJ2-3	.	CASRATDTDTQYF
TRBV3-1/TRBV3-2	TRBJ2-7	.	CASSQDLGEQYF
TRBV7-2	TRBJ1-1	.	CASSLLPGQPNTEAFF
TRBV5-1	TRBJ2-2	.	CASSPAGGSNTGELFF
TRBV7-8	TRBJ1-1	.	CASSSIWAKGRDTEAFF
TRBV25-1	TRBJ1-5	.	CASSERGQGQPQHF
TRBV5-4	TRBJ2-2	.	CASSRRQINTGELFF
TRBV9	TRBJ2-7	.	CASSPGGRGPYEQYF
TRBV3-1/TRBV3-2	TRBJ1-2	once	CASSQGVSGGYTF
TRBV19	TRBJ1-1	.	CASSIGNTRSTEAFF
TRBV7-6	TRBJ2-5	.	CASSLSRGETQYF
TRBV21-1	TRBJ1-2	.	CASSRRQVHYGYTF
TRBV18	TRBJ2-2	.	CASSPRSGTENTGELFF
TRBV21-1	TRBJ1-5	.	CASSKGTGSNQPQHF
TRBV6-1	TRBJ1-4	.	CASSEDDRLYEKLFF
TRBV5-1	TRBJ2-3	.	CASSHSQGAGVTDTQYF
TRBV2	TRBJ2-1	.	CARTMTGTSGNEQFF
TRBV7-9	TRBJ1-3	.	CASSHDFDSGNTIYF
TRBV2	TRBJ2-3	.	CASIQRADTQYF
TRBV14	TRBJ1-5	.	CASSPGFDQPQHF
TRBV9	TRBJ1-6	.	CASSVERTSSEGSPLHF
TRBV5-4	TRBJ2-3	.	CASSLQTSTDTQYF
TRBV3-1/TRBV3-2	TRBJ2-5	few	CASSQQGETQYF
TRBV18	TRBJ1-6	few	CASSPFGTTPFNSPLHF
TRBV25-1	TRBJ1-2	once	CASSEYRAGTNGYIF
TRBV7-3	TRBJ2-3	.	CASRRTGTGDTQYF
TRBV5-4	TRBJ1-2	.	CASSRGHNYGYTF
TRBV29-1	TRBJ1-5	.	CSVSGGDPRIMAQHF
TRBV12-3/TRBV12-4	TRBJ1-4	.	CASSFSGVEKLFF
TRBV5-8	TRBJ2-5	.	CASSSLSGGLGETQYF
TRBV12-3/TRBV12-4	TRBJ2-7	.	CATGQGTYEQYF
TRBV7-8	TRBJ1-6	.	CASSYRDANSPLHF
TRBV24-1	TRBJ1-4	.	CATSEAGAEKLFF
TRBV11-3	TRBJ2-1	once	CASSMSIAYEQFF
TRBV5-6	TRBJ1-1	few	CASSLVQGKVTEAFF
TRBV28	TRBJ1-2	.	CASSPPSGVINYGYTF
TRBV4-3	TRBJ2-2	.	CASSPGPPRGLNTGELFF
TRBV18	TRBJ2-7	.	CASSPGVGYEQYF
TRBV25-1	TRBJ2-3	.	CASSASLAGAGDTQYF
TRBV15	TRBJ1-2	.	CATSPGTGSYGYTF
TRBV6-2/TRBV6-3	TRBJ1-5	.	CASSTTGGLQPQHF
TRBV5-5	TRBJ1-6	.	CASTPTGANSPLHF
TRBV18	TRBJ2-7	.	CASAPYRTEAGEQYF
TRBV28	TRBJ2-2	.	CASSLITSGVGELFF
TRBV28	TRBJ1-2	.	CATKTGAGGYTF
TRBV12-3/TRBV12-4	TRBJ2-7	.	CASSFWAGYEQYF